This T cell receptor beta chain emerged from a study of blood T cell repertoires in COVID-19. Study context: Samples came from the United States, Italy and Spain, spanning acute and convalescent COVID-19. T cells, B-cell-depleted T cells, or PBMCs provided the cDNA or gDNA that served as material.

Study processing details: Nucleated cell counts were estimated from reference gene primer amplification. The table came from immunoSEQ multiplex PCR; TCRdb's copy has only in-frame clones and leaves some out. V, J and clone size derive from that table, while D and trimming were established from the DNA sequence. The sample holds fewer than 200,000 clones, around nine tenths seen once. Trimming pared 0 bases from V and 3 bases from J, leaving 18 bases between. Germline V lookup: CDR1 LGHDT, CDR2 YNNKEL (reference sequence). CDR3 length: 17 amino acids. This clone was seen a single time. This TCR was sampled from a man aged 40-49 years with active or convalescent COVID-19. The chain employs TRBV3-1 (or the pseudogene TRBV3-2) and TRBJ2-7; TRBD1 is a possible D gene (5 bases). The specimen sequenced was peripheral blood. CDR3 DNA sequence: TGTGCCAGCAGCCAAGAGGCGTTGGGGCAGGTGAACTACGAGCAGTACTTC. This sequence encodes CASSQEALGQVNYEQYF.